This T cell receptor beta chain is drawn from a study of cytomegalovirus exposure and HLA in healthy donors. Study findings and constraints: The study reported that TCR beta sequences accurately predicted HLA-A and HLA-B alleles in most subjects.

PCR primers comprised 60 Vbeta and 13 Jbeta primers. TCRdb keeps only in-frame clones here, not all; method: immunoSEQ multiplex PCR. The data hold 100,000 to 150,000 clones, with 82% observed a single time. V was shortened by 7 bases and J by 5 bases, with 12 bases between the two germline ends. CDR3 length equals 13 residues. In germline, CDR1 is MDHEN, CDR2 SYDVKM. On this clone itself: Antigen unknown.

V and J are TRBV28 and TRBJ1-5; possibly TRBD1 for D (6 bases). Sequencing used PBMCs. The receptor comes from a woman aged 45-65 years in good health and CMV-seropositive. The CDR3 coding sequence is TGTGCCAGCACAACGGACAGCTATCAGCCCCAGCATTTT. Protein product: CASTTDSYQPQHF.